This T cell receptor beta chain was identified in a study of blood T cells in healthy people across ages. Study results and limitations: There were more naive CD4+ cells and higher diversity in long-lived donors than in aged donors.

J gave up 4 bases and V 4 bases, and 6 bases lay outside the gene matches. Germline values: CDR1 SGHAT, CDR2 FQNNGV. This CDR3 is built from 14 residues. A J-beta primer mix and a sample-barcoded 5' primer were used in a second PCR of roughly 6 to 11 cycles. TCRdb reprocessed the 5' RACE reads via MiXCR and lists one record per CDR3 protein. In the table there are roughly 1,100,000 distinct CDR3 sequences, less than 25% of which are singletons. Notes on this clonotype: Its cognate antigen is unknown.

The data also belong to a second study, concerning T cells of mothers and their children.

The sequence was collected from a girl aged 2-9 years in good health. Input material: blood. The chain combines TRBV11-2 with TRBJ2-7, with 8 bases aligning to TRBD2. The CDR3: CASSSIAGLYEQYF. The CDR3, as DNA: TGTGCCAGCAGCTCCATAGCGGGGTTATACGAGCAGTACTTC.